Shown below are 17 T cell receptor beta chains from a single sample sequenced in a study of T cells in Graves' hyperthyroidism and ophthalmopathy. Authors of the study amplified TCR beta CDR3 regions from RNA transcripts. With the HTBI primer set, the TCR CDR3 went through a first round of RT-PCR. One entry per CDR3 protein, called by TCRdb with MiXCR from the multiplex PCR reads. The data show 300,000 to 400,000 distinct CDR3 sequences, approximately 15% seen once. Sequencing was done on a sample of blood. These receptor sequences come from a woman in her 30s with Graves' hyperthyroidism.

In this sample, this clonotype turned up a few times. The genes are TRBV29-1 and TRBJ2-5; D not resolved. The CDR3 spans 12 residues. V was shortened by 5 bases and J by 2 bases, with 9 bases between the two germline ends. Germline V gives CDR1 SQVTM, CDR2 ANQGSEA. The CDR3 here is CSVSSQQETQYF. CDR3 sequence (DNA): TGCAGCGTTAGTTCACAGCAAGAGACCCAGTACTTC. The entire variable domain, with the rest obtained from reference TRBV29-1 and TRBJ2-5, is as follows: SAVISQKPSRDICQRGTSLTIQCQVDSQVTMMFWYRQQPGQSLTLIATANQGSEATYESGFVIDKFPISRPNLTFSTLTVSNMSPEDSSIYLCSVSSQQETQYFGPGTRLLVL.

This clonotype showed up just a few times. The J gene is TRBJ2-2, the V gene TRBV5-1; D might be TRBD1 or TRBD2, each matching 5 bases. The length of the CDR3 is 14 residues. V was clipped by 0 bases and J by 7 bases, with 10 bases between them. Germline CDR1 is SGHRS and CDR2 is YFSETQ. The chain's CDR3 is CASSLGDGYGELFF. Written as DNA, the CDR3 is TGCGCCAGCAGCTTGGGGGACGGATACGGGGAGCTGTTTTTT.

The table lists this clonotype with many counts. CDR3: CASSGGTYNEQFF. CDR3 bases: TGTGCCAGCAGTGGAGGGACCTACAATGAGCAGTTCTTC. The chain is built from TRBV9 and TRBJ2-1, with D possibly being TRBD2 (6 bases). Trimming took off 5 bases at V and 2 bases at J, with 8 bases between the two ends. This CDR3 has 13 amino acids. The germline V gene encodes CDR1 SGDLS and CDR2 YYNGEE.

This clonotype was seen at least ten times. J is TRBJ2-1 and V is TRBV19, with D tentatively TRBD2 (6 bases). With 5 bases removed from V and 8 bases from J, the gap between germline ends came to 13 bases. The germline gives CDR1 LNHDA, CDR2 SQIVND (reference sequence). The CDR3 spans 13 residues. CDR3 bases: TGTGCCAGTAGTCCCGACGGGAGCGATGAGCAGTTCTTC. Translated: CASSPDGSDEQFF.

This clonotype was counted between two and nine times. The rearrangement uses TRBV4-1 and TRBJ2-1; TRBD1 agrees at 7 bases. Germline assignment: CDR1 MGHRA and CDR2 YSYEKL. The CDR3 totals 17 residues. With 0 bases clipped from V and 4 bases from J, the junction kept 9 bases outside the gene matches. The CDR3 nucleotides are TGCGCCAGCAGCCAAGATCCCTGGACAGGTTATTACAATGAGCAGTTCTTC. Translating gives CASSQDPWTGYYNEQFF.

This clonotype has at least ten counts. The chain employs TRBV28 and TRBJ2-5, with a possible D match to TRBD1 (6 bases). Trimming cost V 4 bases and J 5 bases, with 14 bases left between them. CDR1 and CDR2 from the germline V gene are MDHEN and SYDVKM. The CDR3 is 14 residues long. CDR3 nucleotides: TGTGCCAGCAGTTACAGGGTTAGGCAGGAGACCCAGTACTTC. It codes for CASSYRVRQETQYF. The variable domain in full, completed from reference TRBV28 and TRBJ2-5, reads DVKVTQSSRYLVKRTGEKVFLECVQDMDHENMFWYRQDPGLGLRLIYFSYDVKMKEKGDIPEGYSVSREKKERFSLILESASTNQTSMYLCASSYRVRQETQYFGPGTRLLVL.

In its sample, this clonotype was seen many times. The gene calls are TRBV27 and TRBJ2-3, with D possibly being TRBD1 (7 bases). Looked up from germline, CDR1 is MNHEY and CDR2 is SMNVEV (reference sequence). The V end lost 2 bases, the J end lost 2 bases, and 17 bases lay between the germline ends. The CDR3 runs to 17 residues. CDR3 in amino acids: CASSLPTSGGNTDTQYF. CDR3 DNA: TGTGCCAGCAGTTTACCCACCTCAGGGGGGAACACAGATACGCAGTATTTT.

The CDR3, as DNA: TGTGCCAGCACCTCGGGGGGGGCCGGGGAGCAGTACTTC. Translating gives CASTSGGAGEQYF. The chain has TRBV6-1 and TRBJ2-7; 8 nucleotides align to TRBD2. The V gene end was trimmed by 7 bases and the J gene end by 7 bases; junction bases not matched to a gene: 9. CDR1 and CDR2 from the germline V gene are MNHNS and SASEGT. This CDR3 region has 13 residues.

This clonotype was found many times. V is TRBV10-3 and J is TRBJ2-7, with 9 bases matching TRBD2. J lost 2 bases, V lost 2 bases, and 7 bases had no gene match. CDR3 size: 16 residues. Germline V gives CDR1 ENHRY, CDR2 SYGVKD. The CDR3 region has the DNA TGTGCCATCAGTGAGACGACTAGCGGAAAAGCCTACGAGCAGTACTTC. Translating gives CAISETTSGKAYEQYF.

A few counts support this clonotype. The chain joins TRBV7-9 to TRBJ2-7, with a possible D match to TRBD1 (6 bases). Germline V gives CDR1 SEHNR, CDR2 FQNEAQ (reference sequence). There are 13 residues in the CDR3. Trimming pared 3 bases from V and 3 bases from J, leaving 9 bases between. The CDR3 nucleotides read TGTGCCAGCAGCTTGCAGGACAGCTACGAGCAGTACTTC. Its translation is CASSLQDSYEQYF.

This clonotype was seen a handful of times. This chain uses TRBV6-1 with TRBJ2-3; 8 bases map to TRBD2. With V trimmed by 7 bases and J by 8 bases, 23 bases remained unmatched. The CDR3 runs 18 residues. Germline V gene sequence: CDR1 MNHNS, CDR2 SASEGT. The CDR3 nucleotides read TGTGCCAGCACCCAAGGGGCTAGCGGGTCCAACCGATTCGGTACGCAGTATTTT. It yields the protein CASTQGASGSNRFGTQYF.

This clonotype came up many times. The CDR3 nucleotides are TGTGCCAGCAGTGACCACGCGGGAGGGCCAACAGATACGCAGTATTTT. It yields the protein CASSDHAGGPTDTQYF. The chain combines TRBV6-4 with TRBJ2-3; the match to TRBD2 covers 9 bases. Unmatched junction bases numbered 6, after V lost 2 bases and J lost 3 bases. The germline V gene encodes CDR1 MRHNA and CDR2 SNTAGT. The CDR3 is 16 amino acids.

This clonotype was picked up one time. The chain couples TRBV6-1 to TRBJ1-3; TRBD1 agrees at 7 bases. CDR3 length: 16 residues. Trimming at V came to 1 base and at J to 4 bases, leaving 7 bases not matched to a gene. Germline V gives CDR1 MNHNS, CDR2 SASEGT. DNA of the CDR3: TGTGCCAGCAGTGAAGACCCAACAGGGGTCGGAAACACCATATATTTT. It specifies CASSEDPTGVGNTIYF.

Only a few counts were recorded for this clonotype. V usage is TRBV19 and J usage is TRBJ2-3; tentatively, D is TRBD2 (5 bases). V lost 3 bases and J lost 5, with 9 bases in between. The length of the CDR3 is 13 residues. Germline V gene sequence: CDR1 LNHDA, CDR2 SQIVND (reference sequence). CDR3 nucleotides: TGTGCCAGTAGTATGGTTCGGGGAGATACGCAGTATTTT. It translates to CASSMVRGDTQYF.

This clonotype occurred many times. The V gene is TRBV11-2, the J gene TRBJ2-7; D is possibly TRBD1 (5 bases). V gave up 5 bases and J gave up 5 bases, with 16 bases separating them. Germline CDR1 reads SGHAT; CDR2 reads FQNNGV. The CDR3 extends over 14 amino acids. In DNA form, the CDR3 reads TGTGCCAGCAGCCCCGACAGACAGAGCGACGAGCAGTACTTC. Translated: CASSPDRQSDEQYF. Supplemented by reference TRBV11-2 and TRBJ2-7, the full variable domain reads EAGVAQSPRYKIIEKRQSVAFWCNPISGHATLYWYQQILGQGPKLLIQFQNNGVVDDSQLPKDRFSAERLKGVDSTLKIQPAKLEDSAVYLCASSPDRQSDEQYFGPGTRLTVT.

The table lists this clonotype with a few counts. The chain combines TRBV28 with TRBJ2-7; perhaps TRBD1 as D (7 bases). The CDR3 length is 15 residues. The germline gives CDR1 MDHEN, CDR2 SYDVKM. V was trimmed by 6 bases and J by 3 bases, leaving 18 bases between them. CDR3 bases: TGTGCCAGCAGGCCCGGGCCCAGGGGGGTCTACGAGCAGTACTTC. This codes for CASRPGPRGVYEQYF.

This clonotype was seen at least ten times. The CDR3 sequence is CASSSLGGELFF. In DNA, the CDR3 is TGTGCCAGCAGTTCCCTCGGGGGGGAGCTGTTTTTT. The V and J genes are TRBV7-3 and TRBJ2-2, with unresolved D. Germline lookup yields CDR1 SGHTA and CDR2 FQGTGA. This CDR3 is 12 amino acids long. The ends were cut back, 6 bases at V and 8 bases at J, with 10 bases in the middle.